These 19 T cell receptor beta chains were sequenced from one sample in a study of blood T cell repertoires in COVID-19. TCRdb's table, derived via immunoSEQ multiplex PCR, lists solely in-frame clones and lacks some. This table has 200,000 to 250,000 clones, roughly 88% appearing once. The sequenced material came from PBMCs or T cells enriched from blood (not recorded which). Receptor source: a woman between 40 and 55 years old with acute COVID-19.

V usage is TRBV5-6 and J usage is TRBJ1-4; D not certain. This CDR3 is built from 14 residues. Trimming cost V 1 base and J 6 bases, with 10 bases left between them. Germline V gene lookup returns CDR1 SGHDT and CDR2 YYEEEE. The CDR3 protein is CASSLRSLDEKLFF. The CDR3 bases are TGTGCCAGCAGCTTGAGATCCCTAGATGAAAAACTGTTTTTT. The complete variable domain, with remaining parts taken from reference TRBV5-6 and TRBJ1-4, reads DAGVTQSPTHLIKTRGQQVTLRCSPKSGHDTVSWYQQALGQGPQFIFQYYEEEERQRGNFPDRFSGHQFPNYSSELNVNALLLGDSALYLCASSLRSLDEKLFFGSGTQLSVL.

This chain uses TRBV4-3 with TRBJ2-7; 9 nucleotides line up with TRBD2. The CDR3 length is 16 residues. Germline values: CDR1 LGHNA, CDR2 YSLEER. Unmatched junction bases numbered 5, after V lost 0 bases and J lost 2 bases. The CDR3 loop is CASSQELAGVTYEQYF. The DNA for the CDR3 is TGCGCCAGCAGCCAAGAATTAGCGGGGGTCACCTACGAGCAGTACTTC.

This chain links TRBV24-1 with TRBJ2-5, with D possibly TRBD1 on 6 matching bases. Germline CDR1 is KGHDR and CDR2 is SFDVKD. CDR3 length: 16 amino acids. V dropped 3 bases and J dropped 2 bases, with 15 bases sitting between them. CDR3 DNA: TGTGCCACCAGTGATGCGGACAGATCCCGTCAAGAGACCCAGTACTTC. Translated, it gives CATSDADRSRQETQYF.

The rearrangement uses TRBV19 and TRBJ1-2; 10 bases agree with TRBD1. Germline-derived CDR1 and CDR2 are LNHDA and SQIVND (reference sequence). The V segment lost 5 bases and the J segment 6 bases; nucleotides outside the gene matches: 9. The CDR3 has 15 amino acids. CDR3 DNA sequence: TGTGCCAGTAGTCGGGCCGGGGACAGGGGAAATGGCTACACCTTC. Its translation is CASSRAGDRGNGYTF.

The J gene is TRBJ1-5, the V gene TRBV19; a possible D gene is TRBD1 (5 bases). Deletions cut 7 bases from V and 6 bases from J, with 16 bases between. The CDR3 runs to 14 residues. Germline V gives CDR1 LNHDA, CDR2 SQIVND (reference sequence). CDR3: CASKDSPVRQPQHF. DNA of the CDR3: TGTGCCAGTAAAGACAGCCCCGTACGTCAGCCCCAGCATTTT.

J is TRBJ1-6 and V is TRBV5-1; 8 nucleotides align to TRBD1. With V trimmed by 0 bases and J by 9 bases, 14 bases remained unmatched. Germline V gene lookup returns CDR1 SGHRS and CDR2 YFSETQ. CDR3 size: 18 residues. The CDR3 sequence: CASSLAVRGQYLGSPLHF. For the CDR3, the DNA is TGCGCCAGCAGCTTGGCCGTCAGGGGGCAATATTTGGGTTCACCCCTCCACTTT.

The chain joins TRBV18 to TRBJ1-1, with 7 bases lining up with TRBD1. Trimming cost V 6 bases and J 1 base; bases outside gene matches: 5. This CDR3 is built from 14 residues. Germline V lookup: CDR1 KGHSH, CDR2 LQKENI. This CDR3 reads CASSTGMENTEAFF. CDR3 DNA: TGTGCCAGCTCGACAGGGATGGAGAACACTGAAGCTTTCTTT. The full variable domain, completed using reference TRBV18 and TRBJ1-1, is NAGVMQNPRHLVRRRGQEARLRCSPMKGHSHVYWYRQLPEEGLKFMVYLQKENIIDESGMPKERFSAEFPKEGPSILRIQQVVRGDSAAYFCASSTGMENTEAFFGQGTRLTVV.

The chain has TRBV7-9 and TRBJ1-1, with 7 bases identical to TRBD1. Germline assignment: CDR1 SEHNR and CDR2 FQNEAQ (reference sequence). The CDR3 consists of 15 residues. V was pared by 5 bases and J by 8 bases, with 14 bases of the junction left unmatched. CDR3 DNA sequence: TGTGCCAGCAGCGTCCGGGACAGAAAGGGGGGAGAAGCTTTCTTT. Translation: CASSVRDRKGGEAFF.

This chain links TRBV5-1 with TRBJ2-2, with 7 bases identical to TRBD1. The ends lost 3 bases at V and 2 bases at J; junction bases unmatched: 7. The V gene's germline CDR1 is SGHRS and CDR2 YFSETQ. The CDR3 is 16 residues long. The CDR3 coding sequence is TGCGCCAGCAGCTGGACAGGCACCGAAAACACCGGGGAGCTGTTTTTT. The encoded protein is CASSWTGTENTGELFF.

The chain has TRBV5-5 and TRBJ2-5; D gene unclear. The CDR3 sequence is 13 residues long. V was cut by 2 bases and J by 0 bases, with 5 bases left in between. Germline V gene lookup returns CDR1 SGHKS and CDR2 YYEKEE (reference sequence). The CDR3 sequence is CASSFINQETQYF. In nucleotides, the CDR3 is TGTGCCAGCAGCTTTATTAACCAAGAGACCCAGTACTTC.

This clone was picked up one time. CDR3 in DNA: TGTGCCAGCAGTACAACGGGGGTTACTGAAGCTTTCTTT. Protein product: CASSTTGVTEAFF. This chain connects TRBV12-3 or TRBV12-4 to TRBJ1-1; D may be TRBD1 (5 bases). V lost 5 bases to trimming and J lost 5 bases, with 12 bases between them. The CDR3 totals 13 residues.

The gene calls are TRBV5-1 and TRBJ1-1, with D perhaps TRBD1 (5 bases). V was shortened by 6 bases and J by 6 bases, with 24 bases between the two germline ends. Germline V CDR1 and CDR2: SGHRS, YFSETQ. The CDR3 covers 16 residues. DNA of the CDR3: TGCGCCAGCATCCTGGGGCCGGGGAGGAGAGAGGCTGAAGCTTTCTTT. Residues: CASILGPGRREAEAFF.

V usage is TRBV6-5 and J usage is TRBJ1-2, with a tentative D call TRBD1 (6 bases). Germline V gives CDR1 MNHEY, CDR2 SVGAGI. V lost 6 bases and J 8 bases, leaving 22 bases between the germline ends. This CDR3 is built from 15 residues. The CDR3 sequence is CASRGTTDSGGGYTF. CDR3 nucleotides: TGTGCCAGCAGGGGAACAACGGACAGTGGAGGAGGCTACACCTTC.

This chain connects TRBV2 to TRBJ2-7; TRBD1 matches at 7 bases. Germline CDR1 reads SNHLY; CDR2 reads FYNNEI. This CDR3 is built from 12 residues. Germline trimming cut 8 bases from V and 0 bases from J; bases unmatched to any gene: 1. The CDR3 reads CASRQGSYEQYF. CDR3 bases: TGTGCCAGCCGACAGGGCTCCTACGAGCAGTACTTC.

The chain uses TRBV27 and TRBJ2-3; 7 nucleotides match TRBD2. Trimming cost V 10 bases and J 1 base; bases outside gene matches: 5. The germline V gene encodes CDR1 MNHEY and CDR2 SMNVEV (reference sequence). The CDR3 loop spans 13 amino acids. CDR3 region: CATSRGGTDTQYF. CDR3 bases: TGTGCCACCTCACGGGGGGGCACAGATACGCAGTATTTT.

The chain couples TRBV7-8 to TRBJ1-1; TRBD1 is a possible D gene (6 bases). V was cut by 5 bases and J by 4 bases, with 14 bases left in between. The CDR3 consists of 14 residues. Germline V gene lookup returns CDR1 SGHVS and CDR2 FQNEAQ. The CDR3 spells CASSLDSLGTEAFF. For the CDR3, the DNA is TGTGCCAGCAGCCTGGACAGCTTGGGCACTGAAGCTTTCTTT.

The count of this clone is one. This chain links TRBV9 with TRBJ2-5; 9 bases align to TRBD1. From germline, CDR1 is SGDLS and CDR2 YYNGEE. The CDR3 has 14 amino acids. V lost 3 bases to trimming and J lost 5 bases; unmatched junction nucleotides: 5. The CDR3 nucleotides are TGTGCCAGCAGCGCCTGGGACAGGGCTGAGACCCAGTACTTC. As protein: CASSAWDRAETQYF.

The V call is TRBV6-5, the J call TRBJ2-1; 8 positions agree with TRBD1. Per germline, CDR1 MNHEY and CDR2 SVGAGI. This CDR3 contains 14 residues. The junction had 5 bases not matched to a gene; V was cut back by 6 bases and J by 4 bases. Here the CDR3 reads CASRGTGVYNEQFF. In nucleotides, the CDR3 is TGTGCCAGCAGGGGGACAGGAGTATACAATGAGCAGTTCTTC.

This chain uses TRBV3-1 (or the pseudogene TRBV3-2) with TRBJ1-3, with TRBD1 identical over 8 bases. The CDR3 runs 15 residues. J was trimmed by 9 bases and V by 3 bases; bases with no gene match: 10. The germline gives CDR1 LGHDT, CDR2 YNNKEL (reference sequence). CDR3 DNA: TGTGCCAGCAGCCACAAGACAGGGGAGGGGAGCACCATATATTTT. Its translation: CASSHKTGEGSTIYF.